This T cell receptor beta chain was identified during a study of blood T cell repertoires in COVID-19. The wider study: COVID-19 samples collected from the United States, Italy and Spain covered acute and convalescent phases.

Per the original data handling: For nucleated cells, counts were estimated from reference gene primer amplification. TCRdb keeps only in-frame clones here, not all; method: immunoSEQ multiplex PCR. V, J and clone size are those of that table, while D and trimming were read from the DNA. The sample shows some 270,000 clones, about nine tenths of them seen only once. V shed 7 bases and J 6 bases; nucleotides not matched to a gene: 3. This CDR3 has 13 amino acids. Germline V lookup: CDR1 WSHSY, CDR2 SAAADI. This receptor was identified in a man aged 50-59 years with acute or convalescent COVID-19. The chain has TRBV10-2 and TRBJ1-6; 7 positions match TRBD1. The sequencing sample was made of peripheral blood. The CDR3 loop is CASTGTANSPLHF. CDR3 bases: TGCGCCAGCACCGGGACAGCTAATTCACCCCTCCACTTT.